The sequence of this T cell receptor beta chain was determined in a study of neurological immune-mediated disorders. Synthesis of cDNA was carried out by template-switch 5'RACE. The reaction used 10-nucleotide random UMIs. Over 160 million TCR-beta sequences, together covering 15-18 subjects, were produced by every individual sequencing run that was carried out. MiXCR, applied by TCRdb to the 5' RACE reads, yields one record per CDR3 protein. The sample carries tens of thousands of distinct CDR3 sequences, less than 5.5% recorded once. CDR1 is MGHRA, CDR2 YSYEKL, per germline. V was trimmed by 8 bases and J by 7 bases, leaving 21 bases between them. The CDR3 consists of 14 residues. Study-level findings and limits: On phylogenetic grouping, the repertoires of 18 of 34 multiple sclerosis patients fell within one related-CDR3 cluster, constituting a possible signature.

This clonotype was seen repeatedly, ten times or more. No antigen is known for it. This sequence joins TRBV4-1 and TRBJ2-7, with D perhaps TRBD1 (5 bases). This clonotype originated in a young man with multiple sclerosis. Input material: PBMCs. The chain's CDR3 is CASGITDGSGEQYF. The CDR3 region has the DNA TGCGCCAGCGGGATTACGGACGGCTCAGGGGAGCAGTACTTC.